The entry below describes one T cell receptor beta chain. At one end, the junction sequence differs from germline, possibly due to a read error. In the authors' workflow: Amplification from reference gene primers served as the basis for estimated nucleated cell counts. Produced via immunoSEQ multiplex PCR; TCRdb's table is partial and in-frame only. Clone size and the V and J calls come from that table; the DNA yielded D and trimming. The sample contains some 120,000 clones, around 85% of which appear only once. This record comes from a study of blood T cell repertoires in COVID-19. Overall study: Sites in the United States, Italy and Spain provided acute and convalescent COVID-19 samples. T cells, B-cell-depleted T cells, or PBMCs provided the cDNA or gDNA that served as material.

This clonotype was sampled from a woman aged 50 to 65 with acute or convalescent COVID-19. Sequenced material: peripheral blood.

This chain's CDR3 is CASSLAGRGYGYTF. The CDR3 nucleotides read TGTGCCAGCAGCCTAGCGGGGCGCGGCTATGGCTACACCTTC. The rearrangement uses TRBV7-2 and TRBJ1-2; maybe TRBD1 (5 bases). The CDR3 has 14 residues. Germline V CDR1 and CDR2: SGHTA, FQGNSA.